This TCR beta chain was recorded in a study of blood T cells in healthy people across ages. Germline CDR1 SGDLS, CDR2 YYNGEE. This CDR3 is 15 amino acids long. Each donor had approximately 10 milliliters of peripheral blood drawn. It was with a sample-barcoded 5' primer and a J-beta primer mix that a second PCR of about 7 to 12 cycles was run. Each cDNA molecule received a tag from a template-switch adaptor that had 12 random nucleotides. TCRdb re-called the 5' RACE reads through MiXCR, storing one row per CDR3 protein. Among just under 550,000 distinct CDR3 sequences listed, 24% were seen once. The same data also contributed to another study, on T cells of mothers and their children.

J is TRBJ2-5 and V is TRBV9; 11 bases line up with TRBD2. TRBJ2-1 matches the DNA end more closely, so the J call is doubtful. The receptor's source is a boy younger than 18 in good health. Sequences were obtained from blood. The CDR3 sequence: CASSVGLAGGVEQFF. As DNA, the CDR3 is TGTGCCAGCAGCGTAGGCCTAGCGGGGGGCGTTGAGCAGTTCTTC.